The T cell receptor beta chain under discussion was sequenced for a study of a mutant IDH1 vaccine in newly diagnosed glioma. Across the whole study: During weeks 1, 3, 5, 7, 11, 15, 19 and 23, patients received eight vaccinations.

Points on this clone: Its target is unknown.

The time point denotes: week 5, during vaccination. Vaccinated patients received 300 ug of mutant IDH1 20-mer peptide per dose, with topical imiquimod. The data were produced by immunoSEQ multiplex PCR, yet TCRdb's version contains in-frame clones alone and is incomplete. The data contain 12,000 or so clones, around 86% of them singletons. This receptor was obtained from a woman in her thirties or forties with glioma. Some clones in this sample may be carry-over from other donors' samples. This specimen consisted of PBMCs, obtained from a glioma patient whose treatment included an IDH1 peptide vaccine.

CDR3 amino acids: CASSQDWVTSTYEQYF. CDR3 nucleotides: TGCGCCAGCAGCCAAGATTGGGTGACATCCACCTACGAGCAGTACTTC. The J gene is TRBJ2-7, the V gene TRBV4-1; D uncertain. V was pared by 0 bases and J by 2 bases, with 14 bases between. The V gene's germline CDR1 is MGHRA and CDR2 YSYEKL. The length of the CDR3 is 16 residues.